These T cell receptor beta chains were read from a single sample in a study of T cells in Graves' hyperthyroidism and ophthalmopathy. TCRdb itself ran the multiplex PCR reads through MiXCR, one entry per CDR3 protein. Of fewer than 250,000 distinct CDR3 sequences detected, about 15% appear once; the ten largest clones hold 25% to 30%. The specimen was blood. The source is a woman aged 18-29 years with Graves' ophthalmopathy. Each CDR3 is given with its conserved first and last residue. D genes are given only for firm matches. The size entry is marked missing in some rows and otherwise reads once, few, many or a size class.

d_call,v_call,j_call,clone_size,cdr3_nt,cdr3_aa
-,TRBV7-2,TRBJ2-4,many,TGTGCCAGCAGCTTAAGTACCAATGACAGAAACATTCAGTACTTC,CASSLSTNDRNIQYF
TRBD1,TRBV7-9,TRBJ2-7,many,TGTGCCAGCAGCTTTACAGGACAGGGGGACTACGAGCAGTACTTC,CASSFTGQGDYEQYF
TRBD2,TRBV7-2,TRBJ2-3,many,TGTGCCAGCAGCTCGCCAGCGGGAGCAGATACGCAGTATTTT,CASSSPAGADTQYF
-,TRBV5-1,TRBJ1-1,many,TGCGCCAGCATCAACCCAGGGTTTAACACTGAAGCTTTCTTT,CASINPGFNTEAFF
-,TRBV11-3,TRBJ1-1,many,TGTGCCAGCAGCTTAGGACAGAACATGAACACTGAAGCTTTCTTT,CASSLGQNMNTEAFF
-,TRBV4-1,TRBJ1-1,many,TGCGCCAGCAGCCAAGACGGGGGGGCAGCTTTCTTT,CASSQDGGAAFF
-,TRBV7-8,TRBJ1-5,many,TGTGCCAGCAGCTTAGTTAGGGCTCGACAGCCCCAGCATTTT,CASSLVRARQPQHF
-,TRBV6-1,TRBJ2-4,-,TGTGCCAGCAGCTCCGTAGAGAAGGCCAAAAACATTCAGTACTTC,CASSSVEKAKNIQYF
TRBD1,TRBV20-1,TRBJ1-2,few,TGCAGTGCGTGGGACAGGGAAAGGTATGGCTACACCTTC,CSAWDRERYGYTF
TRBD2,TRBV9,TRBJ2-1,-,TGTGCCAGCAGCGCTGGGACTAGCGGGGGTGAAGAGCAGTTCTTC,CASSAGTSGGEEQFF
-,TRBV24-1,TRBJ1-6,many,TGTGCCACTTCCAGCTCCTATAATTCACCCCTCCACTTT,CATSSSYNSPLHF
TRBD2,TRBV20-1,TRBJ2-2,many,TGCAGTGCTAGACCGGGACTAGCGGGGAGTATAGTCGGGGAGCTGTTTTTT,CSARPGLAGSIVGELFF
TRBD1,TRBV4-3,TRBJ2-5,many,TGCGCCAGCAGCCAAGCGGCAGGGGGCGAGACCCAGTACTTC,CASSQAAGGETQYF
TRBD1,TRBV7-2,TRBJ1-2,many,TGTGCCAGCAGCCTATCAACAGGGGTAGGCTATGGCTACACCTTC,CASSLSTGVGYGYTF
TRBD1,TRBV29-1,TRBJ2-7,many,TGCAGCGTGGAACTCGGGACAGGGGGCTACGAGCAGTACTTC,CSVELGTGGYEQYF
TRBD1,TRBV20-1,TRBJ1-3,many,TGCAGTGCTGCTAAAACGACAGGGGGAAACACCATATATTTT,CSAAKTTGGNTIYF
TRBD2,TRBV28,TRBJ2-7,many,TGTGCCAGCAGCAACGTTCTGGGGACGTCCGGGACTAGCGGTCCCTACGAGCAGTACTTC,CASSNVLGTSGTSGPYEQYF
-,TRBV27,TRBJ1-1,many,TGTGCCAGCAGTTTAGCCCCGTGGACTGAAGCTTTCTTT,CASSLAPWTEAFF
-,TRBV30,TRBJ1-1,many,TGTGCCTGGAGTGTAAAGGCAGGTCGGTACACTGAAGCTTTCTTT,CAWSVKAGRYTEAFF
-,TRBV12-3/TRBV12-4,TRBJ1-1,many,TGTGCCAGCAGTTTCGGACAGATGAACACTGAAGCTTTCTTT,CASSFGQMNTEAFF
TRBD2,TRBV3-1,TRBJ2-5,many,TGTGCCAGCACCCACCCGGGGGGGCCCCCACCCCAGACCCAGTACTTC,CASTHPGGPPPQTQYF
TRBD2,TRBV27,TRBJ2-5,-,TGTGCCAGCAGTGTCACTAGCGGGAGGGGGGAGTACTTC,CASSVTSGRGEYF
-,TRBV14,TRBJ2-1,many,TGTGCCAGCAGCCTCGGGGGGCCCTCGGATGAGCAGTTCTTC,CASSLGGPSDEQFF
-,TRBV2,TRBJ1-5,many,TGTGCCAGCAGTGTCGACACAGTAAATCAGCCCCAGCATTTT,CASSVDTVNQPQHF
TRBD2,TRBV29-1,TRBJ2-1,-,TGCAGCGTCTCCTACCCCGGGACTAGCGGGAGAATGTTCGATGAGCAGTTCTTC,CSVSYPGTSGRMFDEQFF
-,TRBV7-9,TRBJ2-7,many,TGTGCCAGCAGCTTAGGGGGGGCCCACCACGAGCAGTACTTC,CASSLGGAHHEQYF
-,TRBV18,TRBJ2-2,many,TGTGCCAGCTCACCACAGTATTACGGCACCGGGGAGCTGTTTTTT,CASSPQYYGTGELFF
-,TRBV5-1,TRBJ2-1,many,TGCGCCAGCAGCTTGATCTATGGGAGAGTTAAAAATGAGCAGTTCTTC,CASSLIYGRVKNEQFF
-,TRBV5-1,TRBJ1-5,many,TGCGCCAGCAGCTCGACCGATACCCCCCAGCATTTT,CASSSTDTPQHF
-,TRBV7-9,TRBJ2-5,many,TGTGCCAGCAGCTCCGGACACTCCCAAGAGACCCAGTACTTC,CASSSGHSQETQYF
TRBD2,TRBV10-3,TRBJ2-7,many,TGTGCCGCCGGGAGGGAGAACTACGAGCAGTACTTC,CAAGRENYEQYF
-,TRBV18,TRBJ1-3,many,TGTGCCAGCTCAAACAGGGAAGGATACGGAAACACCATATATTTT,CASSNREGYGNTIYF
TRBD2,TRBV20-1,TRBJ2-7,many,TGCAGTGCTAGAGCCACTTCCGGACTAGCTAATAATAGTAAGGGCGAGCAGTACTTC,CSARATSGLANNSKGEQYF
TRBD1,TRBV6-1,TRBJ1-2,many,TGTGCCAGCAGTTCCCTTATAGCACCGGGACAGGGGCGAGTCGTCTATGGCTACACCTTC,CASSSLIAPGQGRVVYGYTF
-,TRBV6-5,TRBJ1-4,many,TGTGCCAGCAGTTACGGGGGGGCTAGTGAAAAACTGTTTTTT,CASSYGGASEKLFF
-,TRBV20-1,TRBJ2-2,-,TGCAGTGCTAGAGATAACGCCGGGGAGCTGTTTTTT,CSARDNAGELFF
TRBD1,TRBV29-1,TRBJ2-7,many,TGCAGCGTTGACAGGGGGCTTGACGAGCAGTACTTC,CSVDRGLDEQYF
-,TRBV7-9,TRBJ2-5,many,TGTGCCAGCAGGGGACCAGTTTTCGGAGAGACCCAGTACTTC,CASRGPVFGETQYF
-,TRBV5-1,TRBJ2-3,many,TGCGCCAGCAGCTTGAATTATCCAGATACGCAGTATTTT,CASSLNYPDTQYF
-,TRBV10-2,TRBJ1-1,many,TGCGCCAGCAGTGAGTTGGGGCAGGCGTACATGAACACTGAAGCTTTCTTT,CASSELGQAYMNTEAFF
TRBD1,TRBV30,TRBJ2-2,many,TGTGCCTGGAAGAGGGGACAGGGGGCGCTTTCCGGGGAGCTGTTTTTT,CAWKRGQGALSGELFF
-,TRBV4-1,TRBJ1-2,many,TGCGCCAGCAGCCAAGAGGTCAGTGACTATGGCTACACCTTC,CASSQEVSDYGYTF
TRBD1,TRBV3-1,TRBJ1-1,many,TGTGCCAGCAGCCAAGCCACCGGGACAGGGCCGGTAACTGAAGCTTTCTTT,CASSQATGTGPVTEAFF
-,TRBV9,TRBJ2-5,many,TGTGCCAGCAGCGTACCGGGGTTGGGAGAGACCCAGTACTTC,CASSVPGLGETQYF
-,TRBV20-1,TRBJ2-7,many,TGCAGTGCTAGCCCTCGACCAATCTACGAGCAGTACTTC,CSASPRPIYEQYF
-,TRBV5-1,TRBJ1-2,many,TGCGCCAGCAGCTTGGCAACGTACTATGGCTACACCTTC,CASSLATYYGYTF
TRBD1,TRBV20-1,TRBJ1-6,many,TGCAGTGCTAGAGATGGGACAGCGAATAATTCACCCCTCCACTTT,CSARDGTANNSPLHF
TRBD1,TRBV30,TRBJ2-5,-,TGTGCCTGGAGTGTACGGGGACAGGAAGAGACCCAGTACTTC,CAWSVRGQEETQYF
-,TRBV5-4,TRBJ2-2,many,TGTGCCAGCAGCACACCGGGACGCTCTCGGGGCACCGGGGAGCTGTTTTTT,CASSTPGRSRGTGELFF
-,TRBV12-3/TRBV12-4,TRBJ2-5,many,TGTGCCAGCAGTTTAGCTGGCCCAGGCAAGACCCAGTACTTC,CASSLAGPGKTQYF
-,TRBV2,TRBJ1-6,-,TGTGCCAGCAGGCGGGACACCCAACTAAATTCACCCCTCCACTTT,CASRRDTQLNSPLHF
-,TRBV7-2,TRBJ1-5,many,TGTGCCAGCAGCTACGACCGAGATCAGCCCCAGCATTTT,CASSYDRDQPQHF
-,TRBV7-2,TRBJ2-2,many,TGTGCCAGCAGCCCTGCTGGGAGTGCCGGGGAGCTGTTTTTT,CASSPAGSAGELFF
TRBD1,TRBV7-6,TRBJ1-4,many,TGTGCCAGCAGCCCGGGACAGGGTGTTGAAAAACTGTTTTTT,CASSPGQGVEKLFF
TRBD2,TRBV15,TRBJ2-1,-,TGTGCCACCAGCAGCGGACTAGCGGGTTACAATGAGCAGTTCTTC,CATSSGLAGYNEQFF